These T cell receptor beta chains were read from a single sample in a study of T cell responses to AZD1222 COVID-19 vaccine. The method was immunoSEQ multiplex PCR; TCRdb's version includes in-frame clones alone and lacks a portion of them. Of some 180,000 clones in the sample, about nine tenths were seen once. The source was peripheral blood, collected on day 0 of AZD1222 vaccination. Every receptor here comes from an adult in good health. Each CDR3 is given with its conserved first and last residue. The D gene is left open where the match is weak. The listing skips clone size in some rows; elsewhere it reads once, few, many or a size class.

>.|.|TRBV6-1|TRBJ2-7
TGTGCCAGCAGTGAGACAGGCCACGAGCAGTACTTC
CASSETGHEQYF
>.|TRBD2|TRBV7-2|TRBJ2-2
TGTGCCAGCAGCTTAGTGGGACTAGCGGGGGGCTACACCGGGGAGCTGTTTTTT
CASSLVGLAGGYTGELFF
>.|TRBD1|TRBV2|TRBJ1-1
TGTGCCAGCCGATACGACAGGGTGACTGAAGCTTTCTTT
CASRYDRVTEAFF
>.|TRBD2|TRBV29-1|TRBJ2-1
TGCAGCGTCCTGGGGACTAGCGCAAACAATGAGCAGTTCTTC
CSVLGTSANNEQFF
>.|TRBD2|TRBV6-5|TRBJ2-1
TGTGCCAGCAGTTCCGGGACTAGCGGGAGGGGGGAGCAGTTCTTC
CASSSGTSGRGEQFF
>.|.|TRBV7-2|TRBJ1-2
TGTGCCAGCAGCCAAGGGGGAGTGGGGGGTAAGGGAGGCTACACCTTC
CASSQGGVGGKGGYTF
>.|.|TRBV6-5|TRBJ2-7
TGTGCCAGCAGTTCCCGTGCCTACGAGCAGTACTTC
CASSSRAYEQYF
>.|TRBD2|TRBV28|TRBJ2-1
TGTGCCAGCAGACCCCCCGGGACTAGCCCCTACAATGAGCAGTTCTTC
CASRPPGTSPYNEQFF
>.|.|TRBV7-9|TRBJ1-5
TGTGCCAGCAGCTCTCTAGGGTCGATCAATCAGCCCCAGCATTTT
CASSSLGSINQPQHF
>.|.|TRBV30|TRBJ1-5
TGTGCCTGGACTAGGGGGGTGCGCGGTCAGCCCCAGCATTTT
CAWTRGVRGQPQHF
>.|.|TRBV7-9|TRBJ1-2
TGTGCCAGCAGCTTCCCCAGCTCCGGGACCCTCTATGGCTACACCTTC
CASSFPSSGTLYGYTF
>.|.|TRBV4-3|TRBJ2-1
TGCGCCAGCAGCCAAGAGACCCGGGACAATGAGCAGTTCTTC
CASSQETRDNEQFF
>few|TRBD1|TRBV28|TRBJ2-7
TGTGCCAGCAGGTCCGGGACAGGATACGAGCAGTACTTC
CASRSGTGYEQYF
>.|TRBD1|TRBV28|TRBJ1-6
TGTGCCAGCAGCCACTTTGGGACAGGGGATTCACCCCTCCACTTT
CASSHFGTGDSPLHF
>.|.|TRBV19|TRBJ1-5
TGTGCCAGTAGTTCTCTGTCGAGGTCTAGCAATCAGCCCCAGCATTTT
CASSSLSRSSNQPQHF
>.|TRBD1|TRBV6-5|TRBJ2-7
TGTGCCAGCAGTTACTCGACAGGGAGCCCCTACGAGCAGTACTTC
CASSYSTGSPYEQYF
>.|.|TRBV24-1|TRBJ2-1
TGTGCCACCAGTGATTTAGGCGGCTCCTACAATGAGCAGTTCTTC
CATSDLGGSYNEQFF
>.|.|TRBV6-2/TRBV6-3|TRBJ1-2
TGTGCCAGCAGTTACGGCAGCTATGGCTACACCTTC
CASSYGSYGYTF
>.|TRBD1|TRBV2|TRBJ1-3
TGTGCCAGCAGCCGTCCCGGGACAGGGGACGGAAACACCATATATTTT
CASSRPGTGDGNTIYF
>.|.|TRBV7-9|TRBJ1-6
TGTGCCAGCAGCTTGGACAGTACTAATTCACCCCTCCACTTT
CASSLDSTNSPLHF
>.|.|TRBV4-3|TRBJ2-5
TGCGCCAGCAGCCTATTGCCCACCCAGTACTTC
CASSLLPTQYF
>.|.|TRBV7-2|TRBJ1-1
TGTGCCAGCAGCCGCTTCCCCCTTGGGGGCGCGGACACTGAAGCTTTCTTT
CASSRFPLGGADTEAFF
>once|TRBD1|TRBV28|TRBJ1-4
TGTGCCAGCAGCCTAAATTACCGGGACAGTGGGGAAAAACTGTTTTTT
CASSLNYRDSGEKLFF
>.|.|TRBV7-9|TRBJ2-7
TGTGCCAGCAGCTTAGAGACAGGCCGCCTCACCTACGAGCAGTACTTC
CASSLETGRLTYEQYF
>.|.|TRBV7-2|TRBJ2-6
TGTGCCAGCAGCTTAGTAGGGTCTGGGGCCAACGTCCTGACTTTC
CASSLVGSGANVLTF
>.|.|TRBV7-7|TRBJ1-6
TGTGCTAGCAGACTACAGGTGAGCTCCTATAATTCACCCCTCCACTTT
CASRLQVSSYNSPLHF
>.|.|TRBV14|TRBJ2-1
TGTGCCAGCAGCCAAATTGGGGTGGAGGGCGATGAGCAGTTCTTC
CASSQIGVEGDEQFF
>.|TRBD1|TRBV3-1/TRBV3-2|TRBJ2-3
TGTGCCAGCAGCCTCCCGGGACAGGGGTATGATACGCAGTATTTT
CASSLPGQGYDTQYF
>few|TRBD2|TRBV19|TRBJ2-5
TGTGCCAGTAGTATGGGACTAGCGGGTTTCCAAGAGACCCAGTACTTC
CASSMGLAGFQETQYF
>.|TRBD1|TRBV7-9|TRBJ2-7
TGTGCCAGCAGCTCAGAGGGACAGGGTGTCTACGAGCAGTACTTC
CASSSEGQGVYEQYF